The following is a TCR beta chain sequence with its context. Method: immunoSEQ multiplex PCR; TCRdb's copy keeps in-frame clones and lacks some. Among approximately 340,000 clones listed, 92% were seen once. This sample is part of a study of Ad26.COV2.S vaccination and SARS-CoV-2 variants. This CDR3 contains 15 residues. Trimming took 3 bases from V and 9 from J; bases not matched to a gene: 10. CDR1 is MNHNS, CDR2 SASEGT, per germline. The receptor's source is a human donor who had recovered from COVID-19. V gene TRBV6-1 combines with J gene TRBJ2-1; 8 bases line up with TRBD2. Sequences were derived from peripheral blood, sampled after recovery from COVID-19. DNA of the CDR3: TGTGCCAGCAGTGAGCGGGGGGATCTCTTGAGTGAGCAGTTCTTC. This encodes CASSERGDLLSEQFF.